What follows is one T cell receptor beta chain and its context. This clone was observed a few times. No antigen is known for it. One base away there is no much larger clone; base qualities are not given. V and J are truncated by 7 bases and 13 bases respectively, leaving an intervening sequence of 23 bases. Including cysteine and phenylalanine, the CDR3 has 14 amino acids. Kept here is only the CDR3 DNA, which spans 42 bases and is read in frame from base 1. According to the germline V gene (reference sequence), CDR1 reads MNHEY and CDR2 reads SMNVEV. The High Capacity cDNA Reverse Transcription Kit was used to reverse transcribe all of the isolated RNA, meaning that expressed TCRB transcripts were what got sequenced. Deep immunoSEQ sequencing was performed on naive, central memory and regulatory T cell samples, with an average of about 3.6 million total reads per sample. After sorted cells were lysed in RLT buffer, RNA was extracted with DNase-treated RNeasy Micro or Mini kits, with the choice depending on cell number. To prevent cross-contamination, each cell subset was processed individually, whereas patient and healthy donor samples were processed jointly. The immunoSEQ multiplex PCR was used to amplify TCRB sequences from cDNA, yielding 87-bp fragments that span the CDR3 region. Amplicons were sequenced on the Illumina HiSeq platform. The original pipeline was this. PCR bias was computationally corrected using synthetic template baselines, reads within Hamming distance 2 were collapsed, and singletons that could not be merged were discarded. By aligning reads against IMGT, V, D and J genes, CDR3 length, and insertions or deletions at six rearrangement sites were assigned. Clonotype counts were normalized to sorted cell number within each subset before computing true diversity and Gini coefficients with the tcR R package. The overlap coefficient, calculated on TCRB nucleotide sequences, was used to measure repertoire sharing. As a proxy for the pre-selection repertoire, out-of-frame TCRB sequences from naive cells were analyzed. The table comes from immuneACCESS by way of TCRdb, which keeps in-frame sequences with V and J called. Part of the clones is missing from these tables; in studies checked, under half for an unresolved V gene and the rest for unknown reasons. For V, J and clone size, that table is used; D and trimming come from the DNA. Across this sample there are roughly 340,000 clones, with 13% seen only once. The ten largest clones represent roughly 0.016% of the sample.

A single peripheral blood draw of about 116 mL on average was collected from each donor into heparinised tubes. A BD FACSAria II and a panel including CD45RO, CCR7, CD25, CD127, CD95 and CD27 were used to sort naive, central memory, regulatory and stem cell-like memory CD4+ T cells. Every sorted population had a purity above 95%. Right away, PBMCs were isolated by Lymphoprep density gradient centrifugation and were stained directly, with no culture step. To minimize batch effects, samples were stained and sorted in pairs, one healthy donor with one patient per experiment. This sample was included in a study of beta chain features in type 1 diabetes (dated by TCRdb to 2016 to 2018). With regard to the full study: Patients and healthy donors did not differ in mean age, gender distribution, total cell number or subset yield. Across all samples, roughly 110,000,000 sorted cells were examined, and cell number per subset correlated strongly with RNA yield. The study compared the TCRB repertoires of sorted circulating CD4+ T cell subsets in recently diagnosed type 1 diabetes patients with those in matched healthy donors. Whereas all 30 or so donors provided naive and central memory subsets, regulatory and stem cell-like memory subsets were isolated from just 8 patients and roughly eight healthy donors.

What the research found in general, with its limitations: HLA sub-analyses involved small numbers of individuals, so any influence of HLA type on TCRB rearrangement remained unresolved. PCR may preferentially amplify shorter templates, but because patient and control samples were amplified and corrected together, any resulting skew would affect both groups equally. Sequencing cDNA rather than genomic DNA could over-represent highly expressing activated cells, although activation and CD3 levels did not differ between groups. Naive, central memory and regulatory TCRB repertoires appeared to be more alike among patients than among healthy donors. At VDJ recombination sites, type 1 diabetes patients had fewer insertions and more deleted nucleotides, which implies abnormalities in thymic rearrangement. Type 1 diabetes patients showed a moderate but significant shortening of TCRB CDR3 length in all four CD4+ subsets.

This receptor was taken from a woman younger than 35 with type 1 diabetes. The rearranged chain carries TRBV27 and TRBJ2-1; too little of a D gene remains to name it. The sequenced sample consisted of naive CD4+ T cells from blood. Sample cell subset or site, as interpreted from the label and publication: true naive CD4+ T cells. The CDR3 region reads CASTADNFPRTQFF. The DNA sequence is TGTGCCAGCACCGCCGACAACTTTCCGCGAACACAGTTCTTC.